This is a list of T cell receptor beta chains from one sample in a study of CD8+ T cells in alopecia areata. TCRdb's copy holds only in-frame clones and misses some; the assay was immunoSEQ multiplex PCR. The table lists about 210,000 clones, about three fifths of them singletons, with more than 3.5% in the top ten. Sequenced material: CD4+ T cells sorted from blood, taken at week 4, from a patient treated with tofacitinib. Receptor source: a human donor with alopecia areata. Each CDR3 is given with its conserved first and last residue. A D gene is named only where the DNA matches it firmly. Expanded clones are given a class, and other clones once, few, many or no size at all.

v_call	clone_size	j_call	d_call	cdr3_nt	cdr3_aa
TRBV5-1	.	TRBJ2-5	.	TGCGCCAGCAGCACCAACCCAGGGCCCCAAGAGACCCAGTACTTC	CASSTNPGPQETQYF
TRBV13	few	TRBJ2-3	.	TGTGCCAGCAGCGCCAGGGGAAAAGACACGCAGTATTTT	CASSARGKDTQYF
TRBV2	.	TRBJ2-3	.	TGTGCCAGCAGTGAAATAGATACGCAGTATTTT	CASSEIDTQYF
TRBV7-9	.	TRBJ1-1	.	TGTGCCAGTGGAACTCTGAACACTGAAGCTTTCTTT	CASGTLNTEAFF
TRBV18	.	TRBJ2-7	.	TGTGCCAGCTCACCTCTTTCTGGGAACGAGCAGTACTTC	CASSPLSGNEQYF
TRBV11-2	.	TRBJ2-3	.	TGTGCCAGCAGCTTGTACGGCACAGATACGCAGTATTTT	CASSLYGTDTQYF
TRBV29-1	.	TRBJ2-3	.	TGCAGCGCGATAGCGGAAGGCACAGATACGCAGTATTTT	CSAIAEGTDTQYF
TRBV11-2	.	TRBJ1-2	.	TGTGCCAGCAGCCCTGGACGGAACTATGGCTACACCTTC	CASSPGRNYGYTF
TRBV7-9	.	TRBJ2-5	.	TGTGCCAGCAGGCGCGGGGCGGGAGAGACCCAGTACTTC	CASRRGAGETQYF
TRBV5-1	.	TRBJ2-5	.	TGCGCCAGCAGCTTCGATCCGGGAACCCAGTACTTC	CASSFDPGTQYF
TRBV7-9	few	TRBJ2-6	.	TGTGCCAGCAGGGGAGCTGGGGCCAACGTCCTGACTTTC	CASRGAGANVLTF
TRBV2	.	TRBJ1-2	TRBD1	TGTGCCAGCGGACAGGGGATCGCTAACTATGGCTACACCTTC	CASGQGIANYGYTF
TRBV2	.	TRBJ2-1	TRBD2	TGTGCCAGCACCAGACTAGCAACATTCTCCTACAATGAGCAGTTCTTC	CASTRLATFSYNEQFF
TRBV4-3	.	TRBJ2-5	.	TGCGCCAGCAGCCAAGAGGGGGGGCTAGTGCAGGAGACCCAGTACTTC	CASSQEGGLVQETQYF
TRBV9	once	TRBJ1-6	.	TGTGCCAGCAGCGTTGGCAGCCTGAGCTCCTATAATTCACCCCTCCACTTT	CASSVGSLSSYNSPLHF
TRBV30	.	TRBJ2-7	.	TGTGCCTGGAGCGCTGGGGCCAGGGGTTCCGAGCAGTACTTC	CAWSAGARGSEQYF
TRBV7-9	few	TRBJ1-1	TRBD1	TGTGCCAGCAGCTTAGAGACAGGGCGCACTGAAGCTTTCTTT	CASSLETGRTEAFF
TRBV10-3	.	TRBJ2-3	TRBD1	TGTGCCATCAGTGGAACGCCGGGACAGCCGTTAAGGCAGTATTTT	CAISGTPGQPLRQYF
TRBV5-1	.	TRBJ2-7	TRBD1	TGCGCCAGCAGCCTCGGGACAGGGGGCCAAGAGCAGTACTTC	CASSLGTGGQEQYF
TRBV29-1	.	TRBJ2-3	.	TGCAGCGTTCGCCGGGACACCTCTCCGAGGGCAGATACGCAGTATTTT	CSVRRDTSPRADTQYF